These T cell receptor beta chains were read from a single sample in a study of long-term antiretroviral therapy in people with HIV. Measured with immunoSEQ multiplex PCR; TCRdb has only the in-frame clones, and not every one. The sample includes over 40,000 clones, approximately 94% of them seen just once. The sequencing here drew on unsorted PBMCs, taken approximately 9.1 years after starting antiretroviral therapy. The source is a man aged 25 to 40 with HIV. The CDR3 runs from the conserved cysteine through the conserved F or W. The order of the fields is V gene, clone size, J gene, D gene, CDR3 DNA, CDR3 protein. D genes are given only for firm matches. For some rows the clone size is stated as once, few or many, or as a class when expanded; others skip it.

v_call: TRBV7-9; clone_size: NA; j_call: TRBJ1-1; d_call: NA; cdr3_nt: TGTGCCAGCAGCCCCGGAGGGATCACTGAAGCTTTCTTT; cdr3_aa: CASSPGGITEAFF
v_call: TRBV2; clone_size: NA; j_call: TRBJ2-6; d_call: NA; cdr3_nt: TGTGCCAGCAGTGAACGGCAGCTCTCTGGGGCCAACGTCCTGACTTTC; cdr3_aa: CASSERQLSGANVLTF
v_call: TRBV5-4; clone_size: NA; j_call: TRBJ2-6; d_call: TRBD1; cdr3_nt: TGTGCCAGCACCTTAGAGTCCACAGGGGGCTCTGGGGCCAACGTCCTGACTTTC; cdr3_aa: CASTLESTGGSGANVLTF
v_call: TRBV5-1; clone_size: NA; j_call: TRBJ2-7; d_call: TRBD1; cdr3_nt: TGCGCCAGCAGCTACCTGGACAGGGCAGAGGAGCAGTACTTC; cdr3_aa: CASSYLDRAEEQYF
v_call: TRBV14; clone_size: once; j_call: TRBJ2-1; d_call: TRBD2; cdr3_nt: TGTGCCAGCGGTATAGCGGGCGGCAATGAGCAGTTCTTC; cdr3_aa: CASGIAGGNEQFF
v_call: TRBV27; clone_size: NA; j_call: TRBJ1-4; d_call: TRBD1; cdr3_nt: TGTGCCAGCAGTTTATCAAAGGGGGCTGGGGAAAAACTGTTTTTT; cdr3_aa: CASSLSKGAGEKLFF
v_call: TRBV11-1; clone_size: NA; j_call: TRBJ1-1; d_call: NA; cdr3_nt: TGTGCCAGCAGCTGGGGGAGTTTAGGGAACACTGAAGCTTTCTTT; cdr3_aa: CASSWGSLGNTEAFF
v_call: TRBV7-9; clone_size: NA; j_call: TRBJ1-3; d_call: NA; cdr3_nt: TGTGCCAGCAGCCCGGGAGGAAACACCATATATTTT; cdr3_aa: CASSPGGNTIYF
v_call: TRBV4-1; clone_size: NA; j_call: TRBJ1-1; d_call: NA; cdr3_nt: TGCGCCAGCAGCCACAGATACACAGGGCCCACTGAAGCTTTCTTT; cdr3_aa: CASSHRYTGPTEAFF
v_call: TRBV5-4; clone_size: NA; j_call: TRBJ2-6; d_call: NA; cdr3_nt: TGTGCCAGCAGCTTGTACCTTTCGGCCGGGGCCAACGTCCTGACTTTC; cdr3_aa: CASSLYLSAGANVLTF
v_call: TRBV2; clone_size: NA; j_call: TRBJ2-5; d_call: NA; cdr3_nt: TGTGCTACTATGTGGGCAGCCCAAGAGACCCAGTACTTC; cdr3_aa: CATMWAAQETQYF
v_call: TRBV11-2; clone_size: NA; j_call: TRBJ1-2; d_call: NA; cdr3_nt: TGTGCCAGCAGCTTAGGGGGTGGCTACACCTTC; cdr3_aa: CASSLGGGYTF
v_call: TRBV19; clone_size: NA; j_call: TRBJ1-5; d_call: TRBD1; cdr3_nt: TGTGCCAGTAGTAGTACGTGGCAGGGGGGCAATCAGCCCCAGCATTTT; cdr3_aa: CASSSTWQGGNQPQHF
v_call: TRBV2; clone_size: NA; j_call: TRBJ2-5; d_call: NA; cdr3_nt: TGTGCCAGCAGTGGACAGGACCAAGAGACCCAGTACTTC; cdr3_aa: CASSGQDQETQYF
v_call: TRBV9; clone_size: NA; j_call: TRBJ1-1; d_call: TRBD1; cdr3_nt: TGTGCCAGCAGCTCAGGGGACAGGGGGCGCGAAGCTTTCTTT; cdr3_aa: CASSSGDRGREAFF